Below, 24 T cell receptor beta chains from the same sample are listed, as sequenced in a study of T cell responses to AZD1222 COVID-19 vaccine. Data came from immunoSEQ multiplex PCR; TCRdb stores just in-frame clones and leaves some out. This sample carries about 140,000 clones, about nine tenths of them seen once, and the ten largest clones take about 1.5%. This material consisted of peripheral blood, taken on day 0 of AZD1222 vaccination. The receptors come from an adult in good health.

This chain joins TRBV5-1 and TRBJ1-3; D is unclear. Germline values: CDR1 SGHRS, CDR2 YFSETQ. The CDR3 contains 15 residues. Trimming shortened V by 0 bases and J by 4 bases, and 11 bases separated the two germline ends. The CDR3 is CASSLGGPWGNTIYF. CDR3 DNA: TGCGCCAGCAGCTTGGGAGGGCCGTGGGGAAACACCATATATTTT.

The chain links TRBV10-3 to TRBJ2-3, with no clear D. Germline V gene data show CDR1 as ENHRY and CDR2 as SYGVKD. The CDR3 length is 11 residues. The ends were cut back, 8 bases at V and 2 bases at J, with 5 bases in the middle. The CDR3 DNA reads TGTGCCATCCGGTACACAGATACGCAGTATTTT. This sequence encodes CAIRYTDTQYF.

This clone occurred once. The V call is TRBV6-1, the J call TRBJ2-4, with D maybe TRBD1 (6 bases). Trimming shortened V by 3 bases and J by 0 bases, and 12 bases separated the two germline ends. This CDR3 is 16 amino acids long. CDR1 is MNHNS, CDR2 SASEGT, per germline. The CDR3 spells CASSDHWGLAKNIQYF. CDR3 DNA: TGTGCCAGCAGTGATCATTGGGGGCTAGCCAAAAACATTCAGTACTTC.

The V gene is TRBV6-5, the J gene TRBJ1-6; D may be TRBD1 (6 bases). V lost 8 bases and J lost 3, with 11 bases in between. CDR1 MNHEY and CDR2 SVGAGI come from the germline V gene. The CDR3 spans 14 residues. The CDR3 spells CASGRDIYNSPLHF. CDR3 coding DNA: TGTGCCAGCGGCCGGGACATCTATAATTCACCCCTCCACTTT.

The gene calls are TRBV7-2 and TRBJ2-1, with D possibly called TRBD1 or TRBD2 (5 bases each). There are 16 residues in the CDR3. The germline CDR1 and CDR2 sequences are SGHTA and FQGNSA. Deletions cut 5 bases from V and 7 bases from J, with 21 bases between. CDR3 sequence: CASSPYGTIVSNEQFF. CDR3 nucleotide sequence: TGTGCCAGCAGCCCATACGGGACCATAGTGAGTAATGAGCAGTTCTTC. The full variable domain, rest sourced from reference TRBV7-2 and TRBJ2-1, is GAGVSQSPSNKVTEKGKDVELRCDPISGHTALYWYRQSLGQGLEFLIYFQGNSAPDKSGLPSDRFSAERTGGSVSTLTIQRTQQEDSAVYLCASSPYGTIVSNEQFFGPGTRLTVL.

This chain connects TRBV5-1 to TRBJ1-2; D is unclear. Germline values: CDR1 SGHRS, CDR2 YFSETQ. CDR3 length equals 15 residues. Trimming removed 0 bases from V and 3 bases from J, with 12 bases in between. CDR3 DNA sequence: TGCGCCAGCAGCTTGGTTCCGGGGATAGACTATGGCTACACCTTC. This sequence encodes CASSLVPGIDYGYTF.

V usage is TRBV24-1 and J usage is TRBJ1-5; D is unclear. There are 12 residues in the CDR3. Germline CDR1 is KGHDR and CDR2 is SFDVKD. The ends were cut back, 3 bases at V and 9 bases at J, with 8 bases in the middle. This chain's CDR3 is CATSDPDGPQHF. CDR3 sequence (DNA): TGTGCCACCAGTGATCCGGACGGGCCCCAGCATTTT.

The CDR3 DNA follows: TGTGCCAGCTCACCGGTAGCTCTTAACACCGGGGAGCTGTTTTTT. This translates into CASSPVALNTGELFF. The rearrangement links TRBV18 to TRBJ2-2, with D unresolved. The CDR3 covers 15 residues. Trimming took 3 bases from V and 2 from J, leaving 10 bases between them. The germline V gene encodes CDR1 KGHSH and CDR2 LQKENI.

The V and J genes are TRBV27 and TRBJ2-1, with D perhaps being TRBD1 or TRBD2 (5 bases each). CDR3 length: 16 amino acids. V was pared by 3 bases and J by 0 bases, with 12 bases between. CDR1 and CDR2 from the germline V gene are MNHEY and SMNVEV (reference sequence). CDR3 protein: CASSLYGTFSYNEQFF. CDR3 coding DNA: TGTGCCAGCAGTTTGTACGGGACGTTCTCCTACAATGAGCAGTTCTTC.

This chain connects TRBV5-1 to TRBJ2-2, with D maybe TRBD2 (5 bases). The length of the CDR3 is 17 residues. The ends were cut back, 2 bases at V and 2 bases at J, with 16 bases in the middle. CDR1 SGHRS and CDR2 YFSETQ come from the germline V gene. The CDR3 DNA reads TGCGCCAGCAGCTTAAGCGGCCCCGGAAGAAACACCGGGGAGCTGTTTTTT. Its protein is CASSLSGPGRNTGELFF.

This clone was recorded a few times. This sequence joins TRBV19 and TRBJ1-1; no firm D call. There are 16 residues in the CDR3. With 5 bases removed from V and 0 bases from J, the gap between germline ends came to 16 bases. Germline loops: CDR1 LNHDA, CDR2 SQIVND (reference sequence). CDR3: CASSPRRQVVNTEAFF. In DNA, the CDR3 is TGTGCCAGTAGTCCTCGACGGCAGGTCGTGAACACTGAAGCTTTCTTT.

This clone was seen a handful of times. The CDR3 loop reads CASSQGIQWSYNEQFF. In DNA, the CDR3 is TGTGCCAGCAGCCAAGGCATACAGTGGTCCTACAATGAGCAGTTCTTC. The V gene is TRBV3-1 (or the pseudogene TRBV3-2), the J gene TRBJ2-1; D gene uncertain. The CDR3 is 16 residues long. Trimming left V 1 base short and J 1 base short, with 11 bases between. Germline CDR1 reads LGHDT; CDR2 reads YNNKEL (reference sequence).

The chain recombines TRBV6-5 with TRBJ2-5; the match to TRBD2 covers 8 bases. After removal of 7 bases from V and 4 bases from J, the junction contained 8 bases not matched to a gene. This CDR3 has 14 amino acids. The germline gives CDR1 MNHEY, CDR2 SVGAGI. CDR3 sequence: CASTPSGGSETQYF. In DNA form, the CDR3 reads TGTGCCAGCACCCCGAGCGGGGGATCAGAGACCCAGTACTTC.

This chain links TRBV2 with TRBJ1-4, with 8 bases lining up with TRBD1. The length of the CDR3 is 16 residues. Germline V CDR1 and CDR2: SNHLY, FYNNEI. Unmatched junction bases numbered 10, after V lost 6 bases and J lost 4 bases. In nucleotides, the CDR3 is TGTGCCAGCAGACAAACAGGGGGGGTAGATAATGAAAAACTGTTTTTT. Translating gives CASRQTGGVDNEKLFF.

A single count supports this clone. The chain recombines TRBV5-1 with TRBJ2-3; TRBD1 aligns across 7 bases. The CDR3 runs 14 residues. The V segment lost 4 bases and the J segment 3 bases; nucleotides outside the gene matches: 5. Per germline, CDR1 SGHRS and CDR2 YFSETQ. The CDR3 loop is CASSRRQGTDTQYF. CDR3 coding DNA: TGCGCCAGCAGCCGAAGACAGGGTACAGATACGCAGTATTTT.

V is TRBV7-9 and J is TRBJ2-3; TRBD1 or TRBD2 may be the D gene (5 bases each). CDR1 is SEHNR and CDR2 is FQNEAQ in the germline V gene (reference sequence). The CDR3 is 16 residues long. V was pared by 5 bases and J by 2 bases, with 17 bases between. CDR3 sequence: CASSPRGRPDTDTQYF. The CDR3 DNA follows: TGTGCCAGCAGCCCCCGGGGCCGTCCTGACACAGATACGCAGTATTTT.

The rearrangement links TRBV7-8 to TRBJ2-7; D is unclear. Germline CDR1 reads SGHVS; CDR2 reads FQNEAQ. The CDR3 consists of 14 residues. The germline V and J ends were trimmed by 0 bases and 4 bases, with 10 bases remaining between them. The CDR3 reads CASSLARRPYEQYF. In DNA, the CDR3 is TGTGCCAGCAGCTTAGCGCGGCGACCGTACGAGCAGTACTTC.

V and J are TRBV27 and TRBJ2-3; D may be TRBD1 (7 bases). Trimming stripped 5 bases from V and 2 bases from J, with 14 bases between. The germline gives CDR1 MNHEY, CDR2 SMNVEV (reference sequence). The CDR3 runs 15 residues. DNA of the CDR3: TGTGCCAGCAGTCCGCGGGACAGTACCACAGATACGCAGTATTTT. This sequence encodes CASSPRDSTTDTQYF.

The V gene is TRBV28, the J gene TRBJ1-1; D ambiguous. Germline V CDR1 and CDR2: MDHEN, SYDVKM. Trimming shortened V by 7 bases and J by 4 bases, and 13 bases separated the two germline ends. The CDR3 totals 13 residues. This CDR3 reads CASNKGLSTEAFF. CDR3 nucleotides: TGTGCCAGCAATAAGGGTTTGAGCACTGAAGCTTTCTTT. The full variable domain, with the rest looked up from reference TRBV28 and TRBJ1-1, is DVKVTQSSRYLVKRTGEKVFLECVQDMDHENMFWYRQDPGLGLRLIYFSYDVKMKEKGDIPEGYSVSREKKERFSLILESASTNQTSMYLCASNKGLSTEAFFGQGTRLTVV.

V is TRBV5-1 and J is TRBJ2-1; 7 positions agree with TRBD2. The V gene end was trimmed by 4 bases and the J gene end by 2 bases; junction bases not matched to a gene: 9. Germline V gene data show CDR1 as SGHRS and CDR2 as YFSETQ. The CDR3 runs 16 residues. CDR3 sequence reads: CASSAGASGPYNEQFF. DNA for the CDR3: TGCGCCAGCAGCGCGGGAGCCAGCGGCCCCTACAATGAGCAGTTCTTC.

The gene calls are TRBV5-4 and TRBJ2-7; D perhaps matches TRBD2 (5 bases). CDR1 and CDR2 from the germline V gene are SGHNT and YYREEE (reference sequence). The V end was cut by 3 bases, the J end by 5 bases, with 12 bases between. The CDR3 extends over 13 amino acids. CDR3 in amino acids: CASSSYVGDEQYF. In nucleotides, the CDR3 is TGTGCCAGCAGCTCGTACGTCGGGGACGAGCAGTACTTC.

The chain combines TRBV11-1 with TRBJ2-1; D is undetermined. Germline V lookup: CDR1 SGHAT, CDR2 FQDESV (reference sequence). V lost 1 base and J 9 bases, leaving 10 bases between the germline ends. This CDR3 spans 13 amino acids. The CDR3 is CASSLVLLGEQFF. In DNA form, the CDR3 reads TGTGCCAGCAGCTTAGTGCTTTTGGGTGAGCAGTTCTTC.

This chain links TRBV4-1 with TRBJ2-7; D is uncertain. Trimming stripped 2 bases from V and 7 bases from J, with 12 bases between. The CDR3 consists of 13 residues. Per germline, CDR1 MGHRA and CDR2 YSYEKL. The CDR3 nucleotides are TGCGCCAGCAGCCAATTCGGGTTTCGAGAGCAGTACTTC. This translates into CASSQFGFREQYF.

The V gene is TRBV27, the J gene TRBJ2-7; D may match TRBD1 or TRBD2 (6 bases each). The CDR3 has 15 amino acids. The V and J ends lost 0 bases and 5 bases respectively, with 14 bases between them. The germline gives CDR1 MNHEY, CDR2 SMNVEV (reference sequence). This chain's CDR3 is CASSLSPGAVHEQYF. As DNA, the CDR3 is TGTGCCAGCAGTTTATCTCCGGGGGCAGTCCACGAGCAGTACTTC.